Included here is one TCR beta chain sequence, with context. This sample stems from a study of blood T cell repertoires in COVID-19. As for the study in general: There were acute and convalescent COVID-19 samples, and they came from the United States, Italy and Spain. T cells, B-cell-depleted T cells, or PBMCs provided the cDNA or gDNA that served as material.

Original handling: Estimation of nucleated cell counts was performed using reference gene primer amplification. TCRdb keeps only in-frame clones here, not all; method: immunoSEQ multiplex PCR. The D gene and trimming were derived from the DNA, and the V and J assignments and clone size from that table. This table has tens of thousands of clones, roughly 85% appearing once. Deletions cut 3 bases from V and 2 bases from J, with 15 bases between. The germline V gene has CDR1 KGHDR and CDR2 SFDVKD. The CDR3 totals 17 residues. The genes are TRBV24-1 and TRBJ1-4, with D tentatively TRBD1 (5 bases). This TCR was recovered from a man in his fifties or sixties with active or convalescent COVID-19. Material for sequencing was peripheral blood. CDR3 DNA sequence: TGTGCCACCAGTGATGGCAGGGCCGGCGCGACTAATGAAAAACTGTTTTTT. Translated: CATSDGRAGATNEKLFF.